The sequence of this T cell receptor (beta chain) was determined in a study of OX40 agonist ivuxolimab in advanced cancers. About the research overall: The patients received agonistic anti-OX40 (CD134) antibody ivuxolimab.

This CDR3 region has 16 residues. The J segment lost 0 bases and the V segment lost 5 bases, leaving 9 bases of the junction unmatched. Germline CDR1 and CDR2: SGHVS and FNYEAQ. Assay used: immunoSEQ multiplex PCR; TCRdb lists only in-frame clones, some missing. The sample has under 70,000 clones; 92% are singletons. The sequenced sample was CD4+ or CD8+ T cells sorted from blood, obtained in a trial of the OX40 agonist ivuxolimab. The TCR was taken from an adult with an advanced solid tumor such as melanoma, head and neck, liver or kidney cancer. The chain employs TRBV7-6 and TRBJ2-7, with TRBD2 identical over 8 bases. Here the CDR3 reads CASSPGLAGFSYEQYF. CDR3 sequence (DNA): TGTGCCAGCAGCCCAGGACTAGCTGGGTTCTCCTACGAGCAGTACTTC.